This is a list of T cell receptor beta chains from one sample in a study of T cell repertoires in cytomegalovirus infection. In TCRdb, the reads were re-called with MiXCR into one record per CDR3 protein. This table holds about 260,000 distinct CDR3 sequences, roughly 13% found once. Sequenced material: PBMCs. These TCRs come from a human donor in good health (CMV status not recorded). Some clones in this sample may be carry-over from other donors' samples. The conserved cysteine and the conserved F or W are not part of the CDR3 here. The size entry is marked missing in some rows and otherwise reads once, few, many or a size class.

ASSRQGLQETQY,TRBJ2-5,-,TRBV5-3
ASSSRTGGLTNEKLF,TRBJ1-4,-,TRBV12-3/TRBV12-4
ASSPSGTVNTEAF,TRBJ1-1,many,TRBV7-2
ATKWRSYEQY,TRBJ2-7,few,TRBV24-1
AISAQPGQGAPSAKKGEAF,TRBJ1-1,many,TRBV10-3
ASRGGDNEQF,TRBJ2-1,few,TRBV12-3/TRBV12-4
ASSLEGAAETQY,TRBJ2-5,many,TRBV7-2
ASSGDRGGEQF,TRBJ2-1,few,TRBV19
SVEGVGPRTNYGYT,TRBJ1-2,many,TRBV29-1
ASSLGRTGLQETQY,TRBJ2-5,-,TRBV18
ASSTRTSGGQGVTQY,TRBJ2-5,many,TRBV7-7
ASSLDSGTTTGELF,TRBJ2-2,many,TRBV7-2
ASSPQF,TRBJ2-1,-,TRBV2
ASSEFVRGKLGYEQY,TRBJ2-7,many,TRBV6-1
ASRLTGLEDTQY,TRBJ2-3,many,TRBV7-2
SAVPSDRGPNQPQH,TRBJ1-5,many,TRBV20-1
ASSLVSGQGAAGYT,TRBJ1-2,-,TRBV7-6
ASSLRQHQPQH,TRBJ1-5,many,TRBV7-2
ASSLAALSNQPQH,TRBJ1-5,-,TRBV12-3/TRBV12-4
SATPPSGRITETQY,TRBJ2-5,many,TRBV20-1
ASRGGPGELF,TRBJ2-2,-,TRBV2
ASSPRLAGAENEQF,TRBJ2-1,few,TRBV5-1
ATSRPGVNYGYT,TRBJ1-2,-,TRBV15
ASSLGSDPPLYGYT,TRBJ1-2,few,TRBV5-1
ASSRKDRGRQETQY,TRBJ2-5,few,TRBV3-1
ASSLRPGRNTEAF,TRBJ1-1,few,TRBV5-6
ASSLTTAYSYNEQF,TRBJ2-1,many,TRBV7-6
ASSVVGLRDTQY,TRBJ2-3,-,TRBV9
ASSSHQGAGKDQPQH,TRBJ1-5,many,TRBV28
SARDPGQGYSYNSPLH,TRBJ1-6,many,TRBV20-1
ASSDSDTDTQY,TRBJ2-3,many,TRBV6-4
ASSLARSIREQY,TRBJ2-7,many,TRBV7-2
SVEGAGGLSYNEQF,TRBJ2-1,few,TRBV29-1
SARVALISNQPQH,TRBJ1-5,few,TRBV20-1
ASRTGTSYSNQPQH,TRBJ1-5,many,TRBV12-3/TRBV12-4
ASAPYNEQF,TRBJ2-1,-,TRBV6-1
ASSRDKGEAF,TRBJ1-1,many,TRBV19
SAREGTGGFRSYGYT,TRBJ1-2,-,TRBV20-1
ASSSPTAEAF,TRBJ1-1,few,TRBV6-6
ASSLEGTDSGYT,TRBJ1-2,many,TRBV28
ASSLDGRTEAF,TRBJ1-1,-,TRBV5-1
AGGTSATGELF,TRBJ2-2,many,TRBV7-2
ASIRTGGLTGNYGYT,TRBJ1-2,-,TRBV28
ASSFKGGRADTQY,TRBJ2-3,many,TRBV12-3/TRBV12-4
ASSPFGQGADGYT,TRBJ1-2,many,TRBV7-6
ASSSRLAGSTDTQY,TRBJ2-3,many,TRBV11-2
ASSLRVGHEQF,TRBJ2-1,-,TRBV7-3
SPARGGWNEQF,TRBJ2-1,few,TRBV20-1
ASRRTSGPGSEQF,TRBJ2-1,many,TRBV7-2
ASRDPGGMNTEAF,TRBJ1-1,-,TRBV12-3/TRBV12-4
ASSLVAGGSSYEQY,TRBJ2-7,many,TRBV11-2
ASSPGGAGKREQY,TRBJ2-7,few,TRBV14
ASSSDRVVDEQY,TRBJ2-7,many,TRBV7-9
SVGKGNTEAF,TRBJ1-1,-,TRBV29-1
TGTGMRITEAF,TRBJ1-1,-,TRBV29-1